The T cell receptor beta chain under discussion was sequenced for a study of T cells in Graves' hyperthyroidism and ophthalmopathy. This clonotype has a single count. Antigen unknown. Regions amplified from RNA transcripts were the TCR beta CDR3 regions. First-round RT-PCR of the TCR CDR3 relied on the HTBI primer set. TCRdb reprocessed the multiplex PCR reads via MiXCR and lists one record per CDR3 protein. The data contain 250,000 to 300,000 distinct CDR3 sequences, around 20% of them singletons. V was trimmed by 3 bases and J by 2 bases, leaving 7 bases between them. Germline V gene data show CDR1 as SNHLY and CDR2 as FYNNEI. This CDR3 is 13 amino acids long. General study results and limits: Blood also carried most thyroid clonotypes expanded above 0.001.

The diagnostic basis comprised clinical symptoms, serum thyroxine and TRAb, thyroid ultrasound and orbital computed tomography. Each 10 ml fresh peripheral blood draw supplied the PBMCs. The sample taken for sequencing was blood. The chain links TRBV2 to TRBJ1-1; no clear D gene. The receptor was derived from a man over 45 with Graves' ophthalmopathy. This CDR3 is CASSDHFNTEAFF. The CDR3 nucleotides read TGTGCCAGCAGTGACCACTTTAACACTGAAGCTTTCTTT.